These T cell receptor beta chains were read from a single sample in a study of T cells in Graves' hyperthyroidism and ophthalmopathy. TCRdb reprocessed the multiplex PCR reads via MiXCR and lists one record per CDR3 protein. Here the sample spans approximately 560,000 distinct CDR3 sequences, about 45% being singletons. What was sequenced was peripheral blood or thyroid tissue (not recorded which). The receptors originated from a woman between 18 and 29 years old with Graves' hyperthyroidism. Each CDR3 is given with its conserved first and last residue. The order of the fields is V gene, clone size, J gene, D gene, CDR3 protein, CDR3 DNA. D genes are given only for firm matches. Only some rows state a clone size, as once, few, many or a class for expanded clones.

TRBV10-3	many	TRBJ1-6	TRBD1	CAISMTGSNSPLHF	TGTGCCATCAGTATGACAGGGAGTAATTCACCCCTCCACTTT
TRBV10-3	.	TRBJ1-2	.	CAISDSGVGYGYTF	TGTGCCATCAGTGATTCAGGGGTGGGGTATGGCTACACCTTC
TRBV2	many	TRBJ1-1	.	CASVDSKGNTEAFF	TGTGCCAGCGTGGACAGTAAAGGTAACACTGAAGCTTTCTTT
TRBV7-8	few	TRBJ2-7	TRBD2	CASSSSRGLAGVVQYF	TGTGCCAGCAGCTCCTCTCGGGGACTAGCGGGAGTAGTGCAGTACTTC
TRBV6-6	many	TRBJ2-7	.	CASRGETGGNEQYF	TGTGCCAGCAGGGGTGAAACAGGTGGCAACGAGCAGTACTTC
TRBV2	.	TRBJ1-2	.	CASSGIRDRYYGYTF	TGTGCCAGCAGTGGAATCCGGGACCGCTACTATGGCTACACCTTC
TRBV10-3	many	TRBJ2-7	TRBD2	CAISLGASGSYEQYF	TGTGCCATCAGCCTCGGCGCTAGCGGGAGTTACGAGCAGTACTTC
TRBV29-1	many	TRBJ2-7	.	CSVEDTSGPNYEQYF	TGCAGCGTTGAAGATACCTCAGGACCCAACTACGAGCAGTACTTC
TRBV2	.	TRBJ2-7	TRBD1	CASSPPGQGKDEQYF	TGTGCCAGCAGCCCCCCTGGACAGGGTAAGGACGAGCAGTACTTC
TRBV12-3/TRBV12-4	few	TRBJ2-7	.	CASNKVGKGYEQYF	TGTGCCAGTAACAAAGTAGGGAAGGGATACGAGCAGTACTTC
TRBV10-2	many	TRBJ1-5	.	CASSERCSNQPQHF	TGCGCCAGCAGTGAACGGTGCTCCAATCAGCCCCAGCATTTT
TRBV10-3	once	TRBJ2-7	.	CASKGRASYEQYF	TGTGCCAGCAAAGGCAGGGCTTCCTACGAGCAGTACTTC
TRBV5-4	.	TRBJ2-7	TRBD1	CASSWDRGPAYSYEQYF	TGTGCCAGCAGCTGGGACAGGGGTCCTGCGTACTCCTACGAGCAGTACTTC
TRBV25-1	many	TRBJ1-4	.	CASSEYTQPNEKLFF	TGTGCCAGCAGTGAATATACACAACCTAATGAAAAACTGTTTTTT
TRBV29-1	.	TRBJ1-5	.	CSASSAGSLPQHF	TGCAGCGCCAGCAGTGCCGGGTCATTGCCCCAGCATTTT
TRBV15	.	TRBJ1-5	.	CATSSEGGVQPQHF	TGTGCCACCAGCAGTGAAGGGGGAGTTCAGCCCCAGCATTTT
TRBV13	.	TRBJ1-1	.	CASSFPAVTEAFF	TGTGCCAGCAGCTTCCCGGCAGTCACTGAAGCTTTCTTT
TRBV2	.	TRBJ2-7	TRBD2	CASSDSSGRSYEQYF	TGTGCCAGCAGTGACTCTAGCGGGAGGTCCTACGAGCAGTACTTC
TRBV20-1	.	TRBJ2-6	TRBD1	CSARGQGQNTGANVLTF	TGCAGTGCTAGAGGACAGGGTCAGAACACCGGGGCCAACGTCCTGACTTTC
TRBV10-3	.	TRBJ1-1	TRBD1	CASRDSPVGTEAFF	TGTGCCAGCAGGGACAGCCCCGTGGGCACTGAAGCTTTCTTT
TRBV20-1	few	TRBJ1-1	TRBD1	CSARGDRGSEAFF	TGCAGTGCTAGAGGGGACAGGGGGTCTGAAGCTTTCTTT
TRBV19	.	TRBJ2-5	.	CASSLGTAYQETQYF	TGTGCCAGTAGTCTCGGGACGGCGTACCAAGAGACCCAGTACTTC
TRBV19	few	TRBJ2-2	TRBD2	CASSTSIAGGPHTGELFF	TGTGCCAGTAGTACAAGTATAGCGGGAGGGCCGCACACCGGGGAGCTGTTTTTT
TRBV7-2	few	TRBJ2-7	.	CASSRPGDRLTGEQYF	TGTGCCAGCAGCCGGCCAGGGGACCGCTTGACCGGCGAGCAGTACTTC
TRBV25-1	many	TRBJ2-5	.	CASSEGRGETQYF	TGTGCCAGCAGTGAGGGACGTGGAGAGACCCAGTACTTC
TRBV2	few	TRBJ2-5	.	CARAGETQYF	TGTGCCAGGGCCGGGGAGACCCAGTACTTC
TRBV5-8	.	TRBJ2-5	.	CASGLWGAETQYF	TGTGCCAGCGGGCTTTGGGGGGCAGAGACCCAGTACTTC
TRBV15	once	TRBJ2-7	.	CATSTRRGYEQYF	TGTGCCACCAGCACCCGCAGGGGTTACGAGCAGTACTTC
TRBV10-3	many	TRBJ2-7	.	CAISDGDSYEQYF	TGTGCCATCAGTGACGGGGACTCCTACGAGCAGTACTTC
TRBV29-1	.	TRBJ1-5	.	CSVEDGTGPQHF	TGCAGCGTTGAAGACGGTACAGGGCCCCAGCATTTT
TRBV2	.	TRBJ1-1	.	CASSEGVSVETEAFF	TGTGCCAGCAGTGAAGGGGTATCGGTGGAGACTGAAGCTTTCTTT
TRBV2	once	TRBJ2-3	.	CAWTEDVWQGDTQYF	TGTGCCTGGACGGAGGACGTTTGGCAGGGAGATACGCAGTATTTT
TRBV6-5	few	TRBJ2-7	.	CASSLVPGSYEQYF	TGTGCCAGCAGCCTAGTCCCGGGGTCGTACGAGCAGTACTTC
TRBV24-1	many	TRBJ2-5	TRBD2	CATSDLTSGPGETQYF	TGTGCCACCAGTGATCTGACTAGCGGCCCAGGGGAGACCCAGTACTTC
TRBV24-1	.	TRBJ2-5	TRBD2	CATSDWRGETQYF	TGTGCCACCAGTGATTGGCGGGGGGAGACCCAGTACTTC
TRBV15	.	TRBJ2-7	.	CATSSHGGKSDEQYF	TGTGCCACCAGCAGCCATGGCGGGAAAAGCGACGAGCAGTACTTC
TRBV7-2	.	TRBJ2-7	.	CASSLARGHEQYF	TGTGCCAGCAGCTTAGCCAGGGGACACGAGCAGTACTTC
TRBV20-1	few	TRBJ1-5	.	CSARALGNQPQHF	TGCAGTGCTAGAGCTTTGGGCAATCAGCCCCAGCATTTT
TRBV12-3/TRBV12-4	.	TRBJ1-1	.	CASSVGQRPKNTEAFF	TGTGCCAGCAGTGTAGGACAGCGACCCAAGAACACTGAAGCTTTCTTT
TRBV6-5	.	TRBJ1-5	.	CASSYQGYEPQHF	TGTGCCAGCAGTTACCAGGGGTATGAGCCCCAGCATTTT
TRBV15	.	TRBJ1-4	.	CATSSLGTNEKLFF	TGTGCCACCAGCAGCTTGGGGACTAATGAAAAACTGTTTTTT
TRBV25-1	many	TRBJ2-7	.	CASLGTPNYEQYF	TGTGCCAGCCTTGGGACACCGAACTACGAGCAGTACTTC
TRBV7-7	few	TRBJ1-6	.	CASSGDTDIPSPLHF	TGTGCTAGCAGTGGGGACACAGACATCCCTTCACCCCTCCACTTT
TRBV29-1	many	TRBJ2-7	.	CSVEGGRSYEQYF	TGCAGCGTTGAAGGGGGCAGGAGCTACGAGCAGTACTTC
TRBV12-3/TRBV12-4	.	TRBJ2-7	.	CASSLNREDHEQYF	TGTGCCAGCAGTTTAAACAGGGAGGACCACGAGCAGTACTTC
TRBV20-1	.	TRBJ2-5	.	CSARETASQETQYF	TGCAGTGCTAGAGAGACAGCAAGCCAAGAGACCCAGTACTTC
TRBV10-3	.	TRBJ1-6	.	CASGRSPDYNSPLHF	TGTGCCAGCGGGCGGAGCCCTGACTATAATTCACCCCTCCACTTT
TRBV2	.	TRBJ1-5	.	CASSEEGTYSNQPQHF	TGTGCCAGCAGTGAGGAGGGCACTTATAGCAATCAGCCCCAGCATTTT
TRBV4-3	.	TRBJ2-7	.	CASSSSGGSASYEQYF	TGCGCCAGCAGCAGTTCGGGCGGGTCCGCTTCCTACGAGCAGTACTTC
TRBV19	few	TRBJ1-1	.	CASSIRAELTEAFF	TGTGCCAGTAGTATTAGGGCAGAACTCACTGAAGCTTTCTTT
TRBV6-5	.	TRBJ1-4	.	CASSFRDGEKLFF	TGTGCCAGCAGTTTCCGGGACGGTGAAAAACTGTTTTTT
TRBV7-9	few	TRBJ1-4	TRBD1	CASSRQGVKEKLFF	TGTGCCAGCAGCCGACAGGGGGTTAAGGAAAAACTGTTTTTT
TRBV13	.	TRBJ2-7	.	CASSRRAALGQHF	TGTGCCAGCAGCCGACGGGCAGCCCTGGGGCAGCACTTC